This T cell receptor (beta chain) was identified during a study of T cell responses to AZD1222 COVID-19 vaccine (dated by TCRdb to about 2021). Regarding the complete study: TCR sequencing was performed for fewer than 250 trial participants, of whom around 210 were given two doses of AZD1222 and some 26 were given two doses of MenACWY control vaccine. Trial participants were enrolled by age into 18-55, 56-69 and 70-plus year subgroups, with approximately 150, 28 and 58 TCR-sequenced participants respectively. Study-level results and caveats: Participants were mostly white British, with more females than males. The authors suggested clonal diversity may have been underestimated. Epitopes outside the regions mutated in the B.1.351 and B.1.1.7 variants were reportedly recognized by nearly half of the unique spike-specific TCRs. A significant rise in spike-specific TCR breadth and depth was observed after two AZD1222 doses relative to day 0 and relative to MenACWY recipients. The 56-69-year group was small, and its depth increase did not reach significance, likely because of low power. Because no samples from the day 14 peak response were available, repertoires could be characterized only after the peak T cell response. Conclusions about previously exposed vaccinees are limited because only 6 or 7 AZD1222 recipients were SARS-CoV-2 seropositive at baseline. CD4 TCRs associated with the vaccine covered the entire spike protein, and the dominant responses were in regions 160-218 and 743-854.

As for this clone: The target of this receptor is not known. It has no much larger one-base neighbor in the sample; base qualities were not kept.

Spanning cysteine to phenylalanine, the CDR3 consists of 17 amino acids. Of all the DNA, just the CDR3 is kept, 51 bases in frame from base 1. CDR1 MDHEN and CDR2 SYDVKM are derived from the germline V gene. V and J are trimmed by 5 bases and 2 bases, and the gene matches miss 9 bases of the junction. The CDR3 regions of human TCRbeta chains were analyzed by immunosequencing. Per the authors' processing: Repertoire TCRs were matched against a reference library of SARS-CoV-2-specific TCRs generated with the MIRA antigen-specificity platform. Breadth was defined as the fraction of unique TCRs that were SARS-CoV-2-associated. Depth was defined as the fraction of total T cells that were SARS-CoV-2-associated. Using the MIRA data, each spike-specific TCR was assigned both to the spike region to which the TCR was reactive and to a CD4 or CD8 class. Log10-transformed breadth and depth values were compared by one-way ANOVA with Sidak's multiple comparisons tests. TCRdb took this table from immuneACCESS and kept in-frame rearrangements with V and J called. Such tables lack part of the clones; where checked against another copy, unresolved V genes explain under half of the gap, and the rest is unexplained. V and J calls and clone size follow that table, whereas D and trimming were derived from the DNA. Recorded for this sample are roughly 97,000 clones; 86% of them occurred a single time. Of the sample, 3.3% falls within the top ten clones.

This specimen's time point label, interpreted: about 28 days (+/-7) after the second vaccine dose. The sample's treatment or condition label, in plain terms: meningococcal conjugate vaccine given as trial control. Vaccinee samples came from UK trials COV001 and COV002, including a single-blind randomized controlled phase 2/3 trial of AZD1222 (ChAdOx1 nCoV-19) in healthy adults. For TCRbeta chain sequencing, PBMC samples from trial participants were taken at day 0 and at day 28 after the second dose. The rearranged segments are TRBV28 and TRBJ1-6, and 7 bases in between align with TRBD1. The material sequenced was peripheral blood, taken 28 days after the second dose of the MenACWY control vaccine. The origin of this receptor is an adult who received the MenACWY meningococcal vaccine as a control. The nucleotide sequence reads TGTGCCAGCAGTCCCACACAGGGGTTGCCCTATAATTCACCCCTCCACTTT. Its translation is CASSPTQGLPYNSPLHF.